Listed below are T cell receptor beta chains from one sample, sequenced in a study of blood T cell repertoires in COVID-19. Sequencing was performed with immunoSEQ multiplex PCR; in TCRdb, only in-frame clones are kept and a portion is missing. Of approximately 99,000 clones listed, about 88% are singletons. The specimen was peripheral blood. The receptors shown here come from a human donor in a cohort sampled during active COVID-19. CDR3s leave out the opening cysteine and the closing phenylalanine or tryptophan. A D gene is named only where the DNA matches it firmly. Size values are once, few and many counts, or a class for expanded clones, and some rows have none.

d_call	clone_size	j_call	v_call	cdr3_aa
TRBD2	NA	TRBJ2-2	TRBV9	ASSAGGDTGELF
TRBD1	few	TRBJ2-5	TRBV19	ASSIGGTVQETQY
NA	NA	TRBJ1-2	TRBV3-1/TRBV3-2	ASSQEQAYGYT
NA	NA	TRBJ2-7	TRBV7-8	ASSSRGQSYEQY
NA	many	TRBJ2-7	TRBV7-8	ASSRTRDYEQY
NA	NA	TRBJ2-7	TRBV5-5	ASSLADFPYEQY
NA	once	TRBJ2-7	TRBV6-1	ASSEGARYEQY
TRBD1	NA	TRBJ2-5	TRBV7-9	ASSHYGQGSETQY
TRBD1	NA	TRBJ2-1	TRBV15	ATSSRQGRAYEQF
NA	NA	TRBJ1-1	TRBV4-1	ASSQDVAGAIRVF
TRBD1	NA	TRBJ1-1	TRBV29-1	SGRTQGAGTEAF
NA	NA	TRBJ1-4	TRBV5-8	ASSLGRSTNEKLF
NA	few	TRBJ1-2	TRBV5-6	ASSQEGLSNYGYT
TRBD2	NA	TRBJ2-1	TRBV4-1	ASRAGTRAWDEQF
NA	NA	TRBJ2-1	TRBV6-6	ASSPRPSASYNEQF
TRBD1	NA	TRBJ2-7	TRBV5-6	ASSWDSGYEQY
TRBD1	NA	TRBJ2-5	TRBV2	ASGTVQETQY
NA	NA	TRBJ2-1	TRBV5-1	ASSFITVREQF
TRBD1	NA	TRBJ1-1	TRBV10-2	ASSEVRGASEAF
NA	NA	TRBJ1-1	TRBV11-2	ASSSSLNTEAF
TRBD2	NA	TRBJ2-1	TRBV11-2	ASSLAVGTSLEQF
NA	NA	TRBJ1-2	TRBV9	ASSVMDNSYGYT
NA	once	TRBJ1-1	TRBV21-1	ASSKDGGDVMNTEAF
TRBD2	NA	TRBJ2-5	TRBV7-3	ASSLAGLQETQY